The present entry profiles one TCR beta chain with its context. The antigen it binds to is not known. No clone much larger than this one lies a single base away; base qualities are absent. The library was made by the immunoSEQ multiplex PCR assay. For the multiplex PCR, a mixture combining 60 forward primers for TCR Vbeta segments and 13 reverse primers for TCR Jbeta segments was used. The CDR3 region of rearranged TCR beta genes was amplified from genomic DNA with a multiplex PCR assay. The amplified TCR beta libraries were sequenced on the Illumina HiSeq System as 87-base-pair reads. As for the authors' bioinformatics: A later analysis counted about 80 million unique TCR beta chains across the 670 or so repertoires, and roughly 9.9 million of these chains were shared by at least two donors. Raw reads were error-corrected and collapsed into unique sequences with a nearest-neighbor algorithm that merged closely related sequences to remove PCR and sequencing errors. CDR3 sequences were aligned to IMGT reference sequences to assign V, D and J gene segments. For a sequence to be retained, a match of at least six nucleotides was required to both a V gene segment and a J gene segment. Rearrangements were called productive when the CDR3 lacked stop codons and stayed in frame with V and J; all others were non-productive. Following IMGT convention, CDR3 was defined as the stretch from the second conserved V-encoded cysteine to the conserved J-encoded phenylalanine. The earlier analysis of fewer than 700 of the donors excluded sequences that lacked an unambiguous match to a single V gene segment. An earlier analysis of a few hundred of the donors called V segments functional above 56.7% productive rearrangements and segregating when the between-donor standard deviation exceeded 5%. To diagnose cytomegalovirus status from the catalog of TCR beta chain sequences, a statistical classification framework was built. In a later analysis, V and J genes were assigned by comparing TCR nucleotide sequences against IMGT/GENE-DB human TR gene sequences. A later analysis assigned CDR3 sequences and most-parsimonious VDJ recombination scenarios with the TCRdist pipeline. In a later analysis, each TCR beta chain was defined by its CDR3 amino acid sequence together with its V-gene family, and reads lacking a unique V-gene family were excluded. As a way to deal with suspected cross-contamination and a sequencing artifact, a later analysis dropped approximately 570 nucleotide sequences that were highly shared and had low generation probability. In a later analysis, a clonal expansion index for each public chain was calculated from normalized within-repertoire ranks of inferred template counts. In a later analysis, generation probabilities were computed with a VDJ recombination model fitted to out-of-frame rearrangements, and the resulting probabilities were checked against IGoR. In a later analysis, hypergeometric tests were used to score TCR-TCR, TCR-HLA and TCR-CMV co-occurrence, with a repertoire-size bias correction applied to TCR pairs. A later analysis estimated false discovery rates by permuting HLA or CMV assignments 20 times. A later analysis grouped co-occurring TCRs with DBSCAN, adding TCRdist sequence similarity when clustering within HLA-allele-positive subsets. Co-occurrence clustering excluded repertoires with fewer than 30,000 or more than 120,000 public chains, plus five with anomalous nucleotide sharing. TCRdb re-hosts the immuneACCESS table, in-frame sequences only. Its copies lack some clones; in the studies checked, an unresolved V gene accounts for under half of them, and the cause for the rest is not known. V and J calls and clone size are given by that table; D and trimming were obtained from the DNA. The table for this sample lists some 130,000 clones; 70% to 80% of them were counted only once. 2.5% to 3.5% of the sample comes from the top ten.

The cohort was made up of hundreds of healthy bone marrow donors. At the time of sampling, all cohort members were nominally healthy, though unrecorded immune exposures were likely present. The donor was CMV seronegative and belonged to the group of approximately 320 seronegative cohort members. Each donor provided a peripheral blood sample, and peripheral blood mononuclear cells were used for TCR beta sequencing. Genomic DNA extraction from the blood cell samples was performed with the Qiagen DNeasy Blood Extraction Kit. From cysteine to phenylalanine, the CDR3 is 16 amino acids long. Kept here is only the CDR3 DNA, which spans 48 bases and is read in frame from base 1. Deletion took 3 bases off V and 3 bases off J, with a span of 18 bases between the germline ends. Reading the germline V gene gives CDR1 SGHVS and CDR2 FQNEAQ. This sample was included in a study of cytomegalovirus exposure and HLA in healthy donors (dated by TCRdb to the late 2010s). In terms of the full investigation: An earlier analysis of about 530 of the donors reported about 280 Gb of sequence data and 117 million unique TCR beta sequences obtained from about 179 million T cells. Roughly 310 gigabases of sequencing data and roughly 90 million unique TCR sequences were included in an early release covering 500 to 750 HLA-typed donors. Of the approximately 400 genotyped donors, approximately 80% were placed in the genetic ancestry cluster associated with self-reported Caucasian donors. The study aimed to test whether cataloging public T cell receptors could reveal signatures of past pathogen exposure. The study profiled the T cell repertoires of more than 500 subjects by immunosequencing and related them to cytomegalovirus serostatus. In addition to the first cohort of around 670 subjects, a separate validation cohort of 130 or so different subjects was used. The study combined high-throughput TCR immunosequencing, statistical association of individual TCRs with disease status, and machine learning to predict cytomegalovirus infection status. A later analysis re-analyzed previously published TCR beta repertoires from 650 to 800 donors and added high-resolution HLA genotyping to study TCR occurrence patterns. The later analysis used no new phenotypic data to find candidate immune exposures, relying instead on TCR beta sequences and their occurrence across donors. To decide whether each TCR beta V gene segment behaved as functional or pseudogenic, an earlier analysis of approximately 590 of the donors relied on high-throughput TCR beta sequencing. Donor age, sex, ethnicity and CMV serostatus were collected together with the repertoire data. Genome-wide SNP genotypes for about 65% of the roughly 700 donors were used in a later genetic analysis, which treated that subset as a discovery cohort. All discovery cohort repertoires had been generated using a single sequencing platform. HLA typing included class I and class II loci at four-digit resolution. Typing coverage differed by locus: A, B, C, DRB1 and DQB1 were typed in about 620-640 donors, DQA1 in roughly 510, DPA1 in some 600, and DPB1 in around 490. Four to six DR-DQ haplotypes were handled as single units for association and clustering, since linkage in the cohort was strong. Among some 410 genotyped donors of the cohort, an average of approximately 200,000 unique TCR beta nucleotide sequences was sequenced per donor, of which about 19% were non-productive. Results and caveats for the whole study, not just this receptor: A further reported finding was that TCR beta sequences accurately predicted the HLA-A and HLA-B alleles for most subjects in the first cohort. According to a later analysis, most CMV-associated TCR beta chains appeared to be HLA-restricted, and the HLA associations seemed to be driven largely by CMV exposure. The study gave a list of 150 to 200 TCR beta chains associated with cytomegalovirus. The authors suggested that the approach could potentially be extended to other disease states and immunological phenotypes. A later genetic analysis reported fewer N-insertions in productive TCRs among donors in an Asian-associated ancestry cluster than the roughly 700-donor mean. A later analysis associated some 17,000 TCR beta sequences with specific HLA alleles at a false discovery rate of 0.05. Strong co-occurrence of HLA alleles, especially DR and DQ, made assigning TCR associations to individual alleles difficult. The only immune exposure information available for the cohort was CMV serostatus. Correlated functional status among segregating V segments might be attributable to linkage disequilibrium, but an unknown experimental factor could not be ruled out. A later genetic analysis associated a missense DCLRE1C variant with V-gene and J-gene trimming of TCR beta chains, and an independent cohort replicated the association. In vitro tests confirmed that a few of the cytomegalovirus-associated TCR beta chains recognize cytomegalovirus antigens. In a later analysis, the rate of TCR association differed among HLA loci, with DRB1 alleles having the most associated TCRs and HLA-C alleles having the fewest. Because counts were too low, some 16 rarely observed V segments, including chromosome 9 orphons, were excluded from the earlier analysis of fewer than 650 of the donors. A later analysis reported that several top co-occurrence clusters appeared linked to parvovirus B19, influenza, CMV and Epstein-Barr virus. A cluster of highly shared sequence variants was judged likely to represent a technical artifact of the sequencing pipeline. Compared with equally common non-associated chains, HLA-associated TCR beta chains in a later analysis were more clonally expanded and had lower generation probabilities. While some public TCRs were present in many individuals, most TCR sequences turned up only very rarely across donors. The presence/absence analyses assumed that sequencing depth was roughly uniform across donors, and that assumption may not be true. Some IMGT-functional V segments, including TRBV6-2 and TRBV6-3, could not be told apart with the 87-base-pair reads, so those segments were excluded. In this cohort, only TCR beta chains were sequenced, and detectable features were limited by the absence of alpha or paired-chain data. Broadly in line with IMGT annotations, most TCR beta V segments showed up in productive rearrangements about 87% or about 30% of the time in an earlier analysis of 587 of the donors. In both the original and validation cohorts, the classifier was reported to diagnose cytomegalovirus status with high specificity and sensitivity. Because HLA typing was unavailable for some donors at each locus, only the typed subset was used in association tests.

The chain couples TRBV7-8 to TRBJ2-7, with TRBD1 as a weak D call on 6 bases. The clonotype comes from a female donor in good health and CMV-seronegative. The sample was PBMCs. CDR3 reads: CASSLIKRQGGYEQYF. The nucleotides are TGTGCCAGCAGCTTGATCAAACGGCAAGGGGGCTACGAGCAGTACTTC. Extended through the reference TRBV7-8 and TRBJ2-7 proteins, this CDR3 yields the full variable domain: GAGVSQSPRYKVAKRGQDVALRCDPISGHVSLFWYQQALGQGPEFLTYFQNEAQLDKSGLPSDRFFAERPEGSVSTLKIQRTQQEDSAVYLCASSLIKRQGGYEQYFGPGTRLTVT.